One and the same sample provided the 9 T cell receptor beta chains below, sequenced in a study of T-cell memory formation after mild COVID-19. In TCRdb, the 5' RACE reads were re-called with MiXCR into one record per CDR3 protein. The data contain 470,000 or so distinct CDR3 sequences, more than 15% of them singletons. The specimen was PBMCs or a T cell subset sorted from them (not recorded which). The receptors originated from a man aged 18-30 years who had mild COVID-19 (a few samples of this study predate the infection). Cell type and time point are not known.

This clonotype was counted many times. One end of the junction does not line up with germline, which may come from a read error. DNA for the CDR3: TGCGCCAGCAGCTCGACAGGGGGCACCGGGGAGCTGTTTTTT. Its protein is CASSSTGGTGELFF. The chain employs TRBV12-3 or TRBV12-4 and TRBJ2-2; 9 bases are a match to TRBD1. The CDR3 has 14 amino acids.

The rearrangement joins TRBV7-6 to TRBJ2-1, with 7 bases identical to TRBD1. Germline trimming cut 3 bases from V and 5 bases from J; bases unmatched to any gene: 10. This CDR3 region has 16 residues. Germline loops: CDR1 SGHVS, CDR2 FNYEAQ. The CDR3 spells CASSFPGQGVNNEQFF. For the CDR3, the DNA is TGTGCCAGCAGCTTTCCCGGGCAGGGGGTCAACAATGAGCAGTTCTTC.

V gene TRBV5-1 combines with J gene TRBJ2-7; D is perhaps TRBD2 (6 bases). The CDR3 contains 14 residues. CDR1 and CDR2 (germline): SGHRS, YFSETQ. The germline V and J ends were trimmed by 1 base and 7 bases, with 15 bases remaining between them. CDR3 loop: CASSLSGGALEQYV. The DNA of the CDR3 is TGCGCCAGCAGCTTGTCAGGAGGGGCTTTGGAGCAGTACGTC.

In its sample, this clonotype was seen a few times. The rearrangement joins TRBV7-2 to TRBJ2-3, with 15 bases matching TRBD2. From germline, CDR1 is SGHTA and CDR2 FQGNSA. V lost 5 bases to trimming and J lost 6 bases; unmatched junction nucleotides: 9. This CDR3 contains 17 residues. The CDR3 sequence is CASSPRTSGGAVDTQYF. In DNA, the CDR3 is TGTGCCAGCAGCCCGAGGACTAGCGGGGGGGCCGTTGATACGCAGTATTTT.

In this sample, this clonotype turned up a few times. CDR3 residues: CASSVSYGTGFEQYF. As DNA, the CDR3 is TGTGCCAGCAGCGTTAGTTACGGGACAGGTTTCGAGCAGTACTTC. V usage is TRBV7-2 and J usage is TRBJ2-7; 8 nucleotides line up with TRBD1. There are 15 residues in the CDR3. CDR1 and CDR2 from the germline V gene are SGHTA and FQGNSA. V shed 5 bases, J shed 6 bases, and the junction held 12 bases outside the gene matches.

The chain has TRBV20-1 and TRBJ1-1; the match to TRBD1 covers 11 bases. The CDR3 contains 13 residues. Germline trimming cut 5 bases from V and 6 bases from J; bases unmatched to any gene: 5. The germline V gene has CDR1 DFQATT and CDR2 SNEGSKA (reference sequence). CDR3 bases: TGCAGTGCTGGGACAGGGGGTCTCGCTGAAGCTTTCTTT. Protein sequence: CSAGTGGLAEAFF.

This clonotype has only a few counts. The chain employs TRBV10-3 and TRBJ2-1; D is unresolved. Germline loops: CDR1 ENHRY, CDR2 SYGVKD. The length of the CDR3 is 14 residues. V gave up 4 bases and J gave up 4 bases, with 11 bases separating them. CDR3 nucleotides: TGTGCCATCAGTGGCGCCAGAGAGTACAATGAGCAGTTCTTC. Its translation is CAISGAREYNEQFF.

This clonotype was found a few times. The CDR3 reads CASRPTDRGHSPLHF. The DNA of the CDR3 is TGTGCCAGCAGACCTACCGACAGGGGACACTCACCCCTCCACTTT. The chain uses TRBV5-8 and TRBJ1-6; 8 bases line up with TRBD1. The CDR3 contains 15 residues. The germline CDR1 and CDR2 sequences are SGHTS and YDEGEE. Losses at the gene ends were 5 bases for V and 10 bases for J; bases not matched to a gene: 11.

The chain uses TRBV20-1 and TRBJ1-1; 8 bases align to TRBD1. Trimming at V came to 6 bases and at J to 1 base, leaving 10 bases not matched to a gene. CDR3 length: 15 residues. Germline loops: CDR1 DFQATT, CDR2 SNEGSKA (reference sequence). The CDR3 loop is CSAPQPGTGNTEAFF. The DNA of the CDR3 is TGCAGTGCCCCTCAGCCCGGGACAGGGAACACTGAAGCTTTCTTT.